These T cell receptor beta chains were read from a single sample in a study of control samples from healthy donors and cancer patients. The data were produced by immunoSEQ multiplex PCR, yet TCRdb's version contains in-frame clones alone and is incomplete. There are tens of thousands of clones in the sample; over 85% occur only once, and roughly 1.2% lies in the top ten. Input material: PBMCs. The receptor source for this set is a woman in her forties with lung cancer. Both conserved end residues are part of each CDR3. D genes are given only for firm matches. Clone size is stated in some rows and not others, as once, few, many or a class when expanded.

14 TRBJ2-7 NA TRBV6-5 once TGTGCCAGCAGTTACGTACGCATCCCCTACGAGCAGTACTTC CASSYVRIPYEQYF
12 TRBJ2-3 NA TRBV27 NA TGTGCCAGCAGTTTGAACACAGATACGCAGTATTTT CASSLNTDTQYF
13 TRBJ2-7 TRBD1 TRBV19 once TGTGCCAGTAGCCCCGGGACAGAATACGAGCAGTACTTC CASSPGTEYEQYF
11 TRBJ2-1 NA TRBV20-1 NA TGCAGTGTTAGGAGGAGCCGTGAGCAGTTCTTC CSVRRSREQFF
15 TRBJ1-5 NA TRBV4-2 few TGTGCCAGCAGCCAAGATAGTCCCTACAATCAGCCCCAGCATTTT CASSQDSPYNQPQHF
17 TRBJ1-6 NA TRBV5-1 once TGCGCCAGCACCACGGACAGCTTGAGCTCCTATAATTCACCCCTCCACTTT CASTTDSLSSYNSPLHF
18 TRBJ1-4 NA TRBV19 NA TGTGCCAGTAGTTGGTTCGGAGTAGTCGAGGCAACTAATGAAAAACTGTTTTTT CASSWFGVVEATNEKLFF
15 TRBJ1-6 NA TRBV7-2 once TGTGCCAGCAGCTTAGTTCGGCTAAATAATTCACCCCTCCACTTT CASSLVRLNNSPLHF
13 TRBJ2-7 NA TRBV4-1 once TGCGCCAGCGCCGAACTCCCGATCTACGAGCAGTACTTC CASAELPIYEQYF
13 TRBJ1-1 NA TRBV28 NA TGTGCCAGCAGTCCCGCCTTTGGGACTGAAGCTTTCTTT CASSPAFGTEAFF
14 TRBJ2-7 NA TRBV27 NA TGTGCCAGCAGTTTAGGGCACACCTTCTACGAGCAGTACTTC CASSLGHTFYEQYF
16 TRBJ1-1 NA TRBV11-2 NA TGTGCCAGCAGCAATCTATTAGGGGGTAGGGACACTGAAGCTTTCTTT CASSNLLGGRDTEAFF
13 TRBJ1-6 NA TRBV29-1 NA TGCAGCGTCGCCCGGACAGAAAATTCACCCCTCCACTTT CSVARTENSPLHF
17 TRBJ1-1 NA TRBV5-8 NA TGTGCCAGCAGCTTTAAGGGCCCGGCCTCAGTGAACACTGAAGCTTTCTTT CASSFKGPASVNTEAFF
16 TRBJ2-1 NA TRBV3-1/TRBV3-2 NA TGTGCCAGCAGCCAAGATTCAGACCCAAGAAACAATGAGCAGTTCTTC CASSQDSDPRNNEQFF
11 TRBJ1-1 NA TRBV20-1 NA TGCAGTGCTAGAGAGGACAGTGAAGCTTTCTTT CSAREDSEAFF
12 TRBJ1-5 NA TRBV10-3 few TGTGCCATCAGTGATGATCCCCAGCCCCAGCATTTT CAISDDPQPQHF
16 TRBJ1-6 TRBD1 TRBV19 NA TGTGCCAGTCATATAACTCCGGGACAGATTAATTCACCCCTCCACTTT CASHITPGQINSPLHF
16 TRBJ2-3 TRBD2 TRBV13 NA TGTGCCAGCAGCTACTCTAGCGGGGGGAGCACAGATACGCAGTATTTT CASSYSSGGSTDTQYF
12 TRBJ2-2 NA TRBV11-2 NA TGTGCCAGCAGCCTATTAACCGGGGAGCTGTTTTTT CASSLLTGELFF
13 TRBJ1-5 NA TRBV19 NA TGTGCCAGTAGTAGGGACAGCAATCAGCCCCAGCATTTT CASSRDSNQPQHF
15 TRBJ2-2 NA TRBV7-9 NA TGTGCCAGCAGAGGTGGGGCAATGAACACCGGGGAGCTGTTTTTT CASRGGAMNTGELFF
15 TRBJ1-1 NA TRBV7-9 NA TGTGCCAGCAGCTTTCAGTGGGGAGGGAACACTGAAGCTTTCTTT CASSFQWGGNTEAFF
14 TRBJ1-3 NA TRBV28 NA TGTGCCAGCAGTCTAGCAGGGCTTCGAAACACCATATATTTT CASSLAGLRNTIYF
15 TRBJ1-1 NA TRBV6-4 NA TGTGCCAGCAGTGACTCTTCAGAACCGAACACTGAAGCTTTCTTT CASSDSSEPNTEAFF
15 TRBJ1-1 TRBD1 TRBV7-6 NA TGTGCCAGCAGCTTAGCCGGACAGGGGAACACTGAAGCTTTCTTT CASSLAGQGNTEAFF
12 TRBJ2-1 NA TRBV12-3/TRBV12-4 NA TGTGCCAGCAGTTTTTCGGTGGATGAGCAGTTCTTC CASSFSVDEQFF
12 TRBJ1-2 NA TRBV30 once TGTGCCTGGTCAACAGTGACCTATGGCTACACCTTC CAWSTVTYGYTF
13 TRBJ1-2 NA TRBV18 once TGTGCCAGCTCCTCCTCGGGGTGGTATGGCTACACCTTC CASSSSGWYGYTF
14 TRBJ1-2 TRBD1 TRBV11-2 NA TGTGCCAGCAGCTTGAGCGGGACAGGGTATGGCTACACCTTC CASSLSGTGYGYTF
12 TRBJ1-2 NA TRBV30 NA TGTGCCTGGGACGATCGCGGGGATGGCTACACCTTC CAWDDRGDGYTF
16 TRBJ1-1 NA TRBV11-2 once TGTGCCAGCAGCTTAGGCTCTCAACTAAAAGGGACTGAAGCTTTCTTT CASSLGSQLKGTEAFF
13 TRBJ2-1 NA TRBV6-5 NA TGTGCCAGCAGTTACGCTGAGGGGAATGAGCAGTTCTTC CASSYAEGNEQFF
13 TRBJ2-7 NA TRBV29-1 NA TGCAGCGTTGAAGACCAGGACGGCTACGAGCAGTACTTC CSVEDQDGYEQYF
17 TRBJ2-1 NA TRBV27 NA TGTGCCAGCAGCTCTTTCAATAGGGGCCAGAATGGTGGTGAGCAGTTCTTC CASSSFNRGQNGGEQFF